The next 32 T cell receptor beta chains were all read from a single sample in a study of T cell changes during pregnancy in multiple sclerosis. Assay used: immunoSEQ multiplex PCR; TCRdb lists only in-frame clones, some missing. The sample has approximately 30,000 clones; roughly 87% are singletons. The sequencing used CD8+ T cells from peripheral blood mononuclear cells, collected before pregnancy. These TCRs come from a female donor with multiple sclerosis, enrolled in a pregnancy study.

This chain links TRBV10-2 with TRBJ2-7; tentatively, D is TRBD1 (6 bases). The CDR3 is 14 amino acids. V was pared by 3 bases and J by 4 bases, with 13 bases between. The germline gives CDR1 WSHSY, CDR2 SAAADI. CDR3 nucleotides: TGCGCCAGCAGTGACCCAGGGGCGATATACGAGCAGTACTTC. Translated: CASSDPGAIYEQYF.

This clone was seen more than once but under ten times. The rearrangement links TRBV19 to TRBJ1-2; D is ambiguous. Germline lookup yields CDR1 LNHDA and CDR2 SQIVND (reference sequence). The V end was cut by 4 bases, the J end by 4 bases, with 22 bases between. The CDR3 runs to 17 residues. This chain's CDR3 is CASSTPMPASVVYGYTF. The CDR3 DNA is TGTGCCAGTAGTACCCCTATGCCGGCCAGCGTTGTCTATGGCTACACCTTC.

The chain's CDR3 is CASSVGGGVVYEQYF. In DNA, the CDR3 is TGTGCCAGCAGCGTAGGAGGGGGGGTTGTCTACGAGCAGTACTTC. The chain recombines TRBV9 with TRBJ2-7; D is perhaps TRBD2 (7 bases). Germline V gene lookup returns CDR1 SGDLS and CDR2 YYNGEE. There are 15 residues in the CDR3. Trimming stripped 0 bases from V and 3 bases from J, with 13 bases between.

This clone was seen once. The chain has TRBV13 and TRBJ2-5; tentative D call: TRBD1 (6 bases). Germline assignment: CDR1 PRHDT and CDR2 FYEKMQ (reference sequence). With 4 bases removed from V and 0 bases from J, the gap between germline ends came to 15 bases. This CDR3 spans 16 amino acids. CDR3 region: CASSSGEWVYQETQYF. CDR3 nucleotides: TGTGCCAGCAGCTCAGGGGAGTGGGTGTACCAAGAGACCCAGTACTTC.

The rearrangement joins TRBV2 to TRBJ2-1; D uncertain. This CDR3 has 11 residues. CDR1 is SNHLY and CDR2 is FYNNEI in the germline V gene. The germline V and J ends were trimmed by 6 bases and 13 bases, with 13 bases remaining between them. CDR3 nucleotide sequence: TGTGCCAGCAGCTGGGCCCTTTATCAGTTCTTC. Translation: CASSWALYQFF.

The chain uses TRBV28 and TRBJ2-3; D is uncertain. This CDR3 is 16 amino acids long. Germline assignment: CDR1 MDHEN and CDR2 SYDVKM. The V end was cut by 3 bases, the J end by 0 bases, with 13 bases between. This CDR3 is CASSFPAAKSTDTQYF. Here the CDR3 DNA reads TGTGCCAGCAGTTTTCCCGCGGCCAAGAGCACAGATACGCAGTATTTT. Full variable domain (missing parts from reference TRBV28 and TRBJ2-3): DVKVTQSSRYLVKRTGEKVFLECVQDMDHENMFWYRQDPGLGLRLIYFSYDVKMKEKGDIPEGYSVSREKKERFSLILESASTNQTSMYLCASSFPAAKSTDTQYFGPGTRLTVL.

This chain uses TRBV19 with TRBJ2-1; D unresolved. The V end lost 3 bases, the J end lost 7 bases, and 16 bases lay between the germline ends. The CDR3 totals 15 residues. Germline CDR1 is LNHDA and CDR2 is SQIVND (reference sequence). The CDR3 DNA sequence: TGTGCCAGTAGTATCTCGGCTGTTCTACTAAATGAGCAGTTCTTC. This codes for CASSISAVLLNEQFF.

V and J are TRBV2 and TRBJ2-1, with D maybe TRBD2 (6 bases). V was trimmed by 8 bases and J by 0 bases, leaving 8 bases between them. Germline CDR1 is SNHLY and CDR2 is FYNNEI. This CDR3 spans 13 amino acids. CDR3 sequence (DNA): TGTGCCAGCCGGGGGAGCTCCTACAATGAGCAGTTCTTC. Translation: CASRGSSYNEQFF.

The V gene is TRBV5-6, the J gene TRBJ1-5; possibly TRBD1 for D (6 bases). V lost 4 bases and J lost 4, with 9 bases in between. The CDR3 sequence is 13 residues long. Germline CDR1 and CDR2: SGHDT and YYEEEE. This CDR3 is CASSTQGNQPQHF. In nucleotides, the CDR3 is TGTGCCAGCAGCACCCAGGGGAATCAGCCCCAGCATTTT.

The chain recombines TRBV7-9 with TRBJ2-7, with 9 bases aligning to TRBD1. V dropped 5 bases and J dropped 4; count of bases not matched to a gene: 12. The CDR3 length is 16 residues. CDR1 and CDR2 (germline): SEHNR, FQNEAQ (reference sequence). The CDR3 coding sequence is TGTGCCAGCAGCCATACACCGGGACAGGGTTTTTACGAGCAGTACTTC. Its translation is CASSHTPGQGFYEQYF.

V usage is TRBV28 and J usage is TRBJ2-3, with D possibly TRBD1 on 6 matching bases. V lost 4 bases and J 4 bases, leaving 12 bases between the germline ends. The CDR3 is made up of 14 amino acids. The germline V gene has CDR1 MDHEN and CDR2 SYDVKM. The CDR3 nucleotides read TGTGCCAGCAGTTCACAGGGATTTGCAGATACGCAGTATTTT. Encoded protein: CASSSQGFADTQYF.

The chain combines TRBV27 with TRBJ2-5; TRBD2 aligns across 9 bases. The ends lost 7 bases at V and 3 bases at J; junction bases unmatched: 9. CDR1 MNHEY and CDR2 SMNVEV come from the germline V gene (reference sequence). The CDR3 covers 15 residues. CDR3 in DNA: TGTGCCAGCATGTTTTGGCGGGAGGGGAAAGAGACCCAGTACTTC. Encoded protein: CASMFWREGKETQYF.

The chain joins TRBV28 to TRBJ2-7; TRBD1 matches 9 bases. The germline gives CDR1 MDHEN, CDR2 SYDVKM. V was pared by 6 bases and J by 6 bases, with 9 bases of the junction left unmatched. CDR3 length equals 14 residues. CDR3 nucleotide sequence: TGTGCCAGCAGCAAACCGGGACAGGGTCCCGAGCAGTACTTC. As protein: CASSKPGQGPEQYF.

This rearrangement joins TRBV28 to TRBJ2-1; 9 bases map to TRBD2. V lost 5 bases to trimming and J lost 9 bases; unmatched junction nucleotides: 14. Germline V lookup: CDR1 MDHEN, CDR2 SYDVKM. The CDR3 contains 16 residues. The CDR3 coding sequence is TGTGCCAGCAGTCCGGACGGGACTAGCTTATCGAGTGAGCAGTTCTTC. It translates to CASSPDGTSLSSEQFF.

The gene calls are TRBV7-3 and TRBJ2-1; 8 bases line up with TRBD2. CDR3 length equals 16 residues. V dropped 5 bases and J dropped 4; count of bases not matched to a gene: 10. CDR1 is SGHTA, CDR2 FQGTGA, per germline. The CDR3 DNA sequence: TGTGCCAGCAGCCATGGACGGGGGGGACGTTACAATGAGCAGTTCTTC. Translation gives CASSHGRGGRYNEQFF.

The genes are TRBV7-5 and TRBJ1-5; TRBD1 was called by the table and not checked on the DNA. TRBV7-5 is a documented pseudogene. The CDR3 contains 19 residues. CDR3 nucleotide sequence: TGTGCCAGAAGCCACCCCCGGGACAGGGGGCATCATAGCAATCAGCCCCAGCATTTT. Translating it yields CARSHPRDRGHHSNQPQHF.

V gene TRBV28 combines with J gene TRBJ2-7; D unclear. With 3 bases removed from V and 6 bases from J, the gap between germline ends came to 9 bases. The CDR3 sequence is 12 residues long. CDR1 and CDR2 (germline): MDHEN, SYDVKM. The CDR3 here is CASSFSSVEQYF. CDR3 DNA sequence: TGTGCCAGCAGTTTTAGTTCCGTCGAGCAGTACTTC. Variable domain in full (rest from reference TRBV28 and TRBJ2-7): DVKVTQSSRYLVKRTGEKVFLECVQDMDHENMFWYRQDPGLGLRLIYFSYDVKMKEKGDIPEGYSVSREKKERFSLILESASTNQTSMYLCASSFSSVEQYFGPGTRLTVT.

The chain employs TRBV4-2 and TRBJ2-7, with a tentative D call TRBD1 (5 bases). The CDR3 contains 14 residues. Trimming took off 1 base at V and 3 bases at J, with 10 bases between the two ends. Germline CDR1 is LGHNA and CDR2 is YNFKEQ. This chain's CDR3 is CASSQVTGSYEQYF. CDR3 nucleotide sequence: TGTGCCAGCAGCCAAGTCACAGGCAGCTACGAGCAGTACTTC.

The rearrangement joins TRBV28 to TRBJ2-7; 7 nucleotides line up with TRBD1. The CDR3 loop spans 12 amino acids. CDR1 is MDHEN, CDR2 SYDVKM, per germline. V trimming: 7 bases; J trimming: 3 bases; junction bases outside the gene matches: 3. The CDR3 loop reads CASKGTDYEQYF. The CDR3 DNA reads TGTGCCAGCAAGGGGACAGACTACGAGCAGTACTTC.

V is TRBV30 and J is TRBJ2-1; 7 bases are a match to TRBD1. J lost 7 bases, V lost 0 bases, and 12 bases had no gene match. The V gene's germline CDR1 is GTSNPN and CDR2 SVGIG (reference sequence). The CDR3 contains 16 residues. The CDR3 protein is CAWSVLQGVTGNEQFF. The CDR3 DNA sequence: TGTGCCTGGAGTGTTCTCCAGGGGGTGACCGGGAATGAGCAGTTCTTC.

The V and J genes are TRBV27 and TRBJ1-2; maybe TRBD1 (6 bases). The germline gives CDR1 MNHEY, CDR2 SMNVEV (reference sequence). This CDR3 contains 13 residues. Trimming shortened V by 4 bases and J by 6 bases, and 12 bases separated the two germline ends. CDR3 DNA: TGTGCCAGCAGTTGGCAGGGGCAGGATGGCTACACCTTC. It encodes CASSWQGQDGYTF.

As regards this clone: It is unclear where the CDR3 begins or ends on the DNA, so no DNA is shown, and the CDR3 is as TCRdb lists it. V is TRBV21-1 and J is TRBJ2-7; no DNA check was done on the table's D call, TRBD1. TRBV21-1 is described as a pseudogene. The CDR3 is 15 residues long, counting both termini. The CDR3 is CASSKVGQGTYEQYF.

V and J are TRBV27 and TRBJ2-7, with a weak D call TRBD2 (5 bases). CDR1 is MNHEY and CDR2 is SMNVEV in the germline V gene (reference sequence). The CDR3 loop spans 11 amino acids. Trimming pared 8 bases from V and 2 bases from J, leaving 7 bases between. The CDR3 reads CASGGPYEQYF. CDR3 sequence (DNA): TGTGCCAGCGGCGGGCCCTACGAGCAGTACTTC.

The J gene is TRBJ2-2, the V gene TRBV5-1; D unresolved. Per the germline V gene, CDR1 is SGHRS and CDR2 is YFSETQ. V was shortened by 0 bases and J by 6 bases, with 18 bases between the two germline ends. The length of the CDR3 is 17 residues. CDR3 coding DNA: TGCGCCAGCAGCTTGGCCAATGCAGTTGTTGGAGCCGGGGAGCTGTTTTTT. As protein: CASSLANAVVGAGELFF.

The chain recombines TRBV4-2 with TRBJ2-3; TRBD2 agrees at 10 bases. With V trimmed by 0 bases and J by 4 bases, 1 base remained unmatched. This CDR3 comprises 15 residues. Germline V gene data show CDR1 as LGHNA and CDR2 as YNFKEQ. The CDR3 loop reads CASSQEAGGADTQYF. The DNA for the CDR3 is TGTGCCAGCAGCCAAGAAGCGGGAGGGGCAGATACGCAGTATTTT.

This chain links TRBV9 with TRBJ1-4; D is uncertain. CDR1 is SGDLS, CDR2 YYNGEE, per germline. V lost 3 bases to trimming and J lost 8 bases, with 11 bases between them. This CDR3 is 13 amino acids long. The CDR3 sequence is CASSAGGGEKLFF. Written as DNA, the CDR3 is TGTGCCAGCAGCGCGGGAGGAGGGGAAAAACTGTTTTTT.

The chain links TRBV28 to TRBJ2-1, with TRBD2 as a possible D gene (6 bases). V lost 5 bases and J lost 8, with 13 bases in between. CDR1 is MDHEN and CDR2 is SYDVKM in the germline V gene. This CDR3 comprises 13 residues. The DNA of the CDR3 is TGTGCCAGCAGTCGACGATTAGCGGATGAGCAGTTCTTC. This sequence encodes CASSRRLADEQFF.

This clone was counted a few times. The rearrangement joins TRBV7-9 to TRBJ1-6; no definite D call. The CDR3 spans 14 residues. Trimming removed 4 bases from V and 11 bases from J, with 15 bases in between. Germline V CDR1 and CDR2: SEHNR, FQNEAQ (reference sequence). CDR3 DNA sequence: TGTGCCAGCAGCTCCTGGGAGGCGTCGACACCCCTCCACTTT. Its protein product is CASSSWEASTPLHF.

The chain combines TRBV4-1 with TRBJ2-1; possibly TRBD2 for D (5 bases). This CDR3 spans 14 amino acids. CDR1 is MGHRA and CDR2 is YSYEKL in the germline V gene. V lost 0 bases, J lost 7 bases, and 10 bases lay in between. DNA of the CDR3: TGCGCCAGCAGCCAAGAAGTCGGGGTAAATGAGCAGTTCTTC. Translation gives CASSQEVGVNEQFF.

V usage is TRBV4-1 and J usage is TRBJ1-2; D call uncertain. Germline V CDR1 and CDR2: MGHRA, YSYEKL. V lost 4 bases, J lost 4 bases, and 16 bases lay in between. This CDR3 has 15 amino acids. This CDR3 is CASSLGGQTTYGYTF. In DNA form, the CDR3 reads TGCGCCAGCAGCCTCGGTGGCCAGACTACCTATGGCTACACCTTC.

The chain combines TRBV9 with TRBJ1-6, with D possibly matching TRBD1 (6 bases). The CDR3 runs to 14 residues. Germline V lookup: CDR1 SGDLS, CDR2 YYNGEE. The V end was cut by 0 bases, the J end by 11 bases, with 12 bases between. Written as DNA, the CDR3 is TGTGCCAGCAGCGTAGGGGCAGGGGTTACACCCCTCCACTTT. Translation gives CASSVGAGVTPLHF.

The rearrangement links TRBV19 to TRBJ2-7; D is possibly TRBD1 (5 bases). Trimming shortened V by 8 bases and J by 0 bases, and 14 bases separated the two germline ends. The germline CDR1 and CDR2 sequences are LNHDA and SQIVND (reference sequence). This CDR3 has 14 amino acids. CDR3 sequence reads: CASSPGWSSYEQYF. The CDR3 DNA follows: TGTGCCAGTTCTCCAGGGTGGTCCTCCTACGAGCAGTACTTC.